This passage covers 3 T cell receptor beta chains from one sample sequenced in a study of T-cell reconstitution after alpha-beta-depleted transplantation in children. During its preparation, the TCRbeta library received unique molecular identifiers. TCRdb re-called the PCR reads with MiXCR, one entry per CDR3 protein. The sample shows 700,000 to 950,000 distinct CDR3 sequences, 16% of them seen only once. The sample here was PBMCs, mostly from graft donor cells, taken 360 days after TCRalphabeta/CD19-depleted stem cell transplant. These receptors were obtained from a male patient younger than 18 who had a stem cell transplant for acute lymphoblastic leukemia, so the T cells may come from the graft donor.

This clonotype was counted at least ten times. CDR3 DNA sequence: TGCAGTGCTAGGGGGGGACTGGATTACGAGCAGTACTTC. Amino acids: CSARGGLDYEQYF. The gene calls are TRBV20-1 and TRBJ2-7; a weak D match, TRBD2 (6 bases). Per germline, CDR1 DFQATT and CDR2 SNEGSKA (reference sequence). The CDR3 sequence is 13 residues long. V was shortened by 3 bases and J by 4 bases, with 13 bases between the two germline ends.

This chain joins TRBV6-5 and TRBJ2-7, with D uncertain. Trimming cost V 0 bases and J 5 bases, with 11 bases left between them. The CDR3 has 14 amino acids. CDR1 is MNHEY, CDR2 SVGAGI, per germline. As DNA, the CDR3 is TGTGCCAGCAGTTACTCCCTTCGACCGAACGAGCAGTACTTC. It is translated as CASSYSLRPNEQYF.

This clonotype was picked up a small number of times. The V and J genes are TRBV12-3 or TRBV12-4 and TRBJ2-1, with 15 nucleotides matching TRBD2. V was pared by 5 bases and J by 6 bases, with 8 bases of the junction left unmatched. CDR3 length: 17 amino acids. The CDR3 DNA is TGTGCCAGCAGTCTCGCTCGGACTAGCGGGAGGGCCAATGAGCAGTTCTTC. It translates to CASSLARTSGRANEQFF.